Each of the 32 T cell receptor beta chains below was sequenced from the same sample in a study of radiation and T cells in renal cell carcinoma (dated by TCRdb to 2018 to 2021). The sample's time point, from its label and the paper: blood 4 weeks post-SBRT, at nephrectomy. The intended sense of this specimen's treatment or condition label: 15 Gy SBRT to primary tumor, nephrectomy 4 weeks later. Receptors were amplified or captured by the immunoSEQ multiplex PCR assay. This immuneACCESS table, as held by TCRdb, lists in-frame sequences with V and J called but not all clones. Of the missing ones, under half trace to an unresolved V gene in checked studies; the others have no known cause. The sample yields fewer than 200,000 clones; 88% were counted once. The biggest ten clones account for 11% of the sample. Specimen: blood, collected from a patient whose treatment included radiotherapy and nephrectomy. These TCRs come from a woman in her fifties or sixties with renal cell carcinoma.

CDR3 sequence: CASSLETAFSRGYTF. The CDR3 region has the DNA TGTGCCAGCAGCTTAGAGACAGCTTTTAGCAGGGGCTACACCTTC. The V and J genes are TRBV11-2 and TRBJ1-2; possible D gene TRBD1, 5 bases. The ends were cut back, 0 bases at V and 8 bases at J, with 16 bases in the middle. The CDR3 is 15 amino acids. Germline assignment: CDR1 SGHAT and CDR2 FQNNGV.

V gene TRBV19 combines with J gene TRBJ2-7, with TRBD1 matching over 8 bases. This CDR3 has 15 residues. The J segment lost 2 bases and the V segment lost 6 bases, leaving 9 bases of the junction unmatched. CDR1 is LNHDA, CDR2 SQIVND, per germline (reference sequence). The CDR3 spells CASRPRDRSTYEQYF. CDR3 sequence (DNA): TGTGCCAGTAGGCCCCGGGACAGGTCCACCTACGAGCAGTACTTC.

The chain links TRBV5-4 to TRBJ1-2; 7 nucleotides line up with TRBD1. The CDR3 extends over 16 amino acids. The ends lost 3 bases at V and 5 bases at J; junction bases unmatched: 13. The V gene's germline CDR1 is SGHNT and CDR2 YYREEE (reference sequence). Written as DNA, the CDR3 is TGTGCCAGCAGCTCAGCGGTCGACAGGGTCGGATATGGCTACACCTTC. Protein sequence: CASSSAVDRVGYGYTF.

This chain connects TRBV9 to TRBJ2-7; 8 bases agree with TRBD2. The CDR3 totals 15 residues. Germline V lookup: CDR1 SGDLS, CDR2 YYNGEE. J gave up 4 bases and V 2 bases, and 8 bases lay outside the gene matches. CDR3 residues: CASSVGSGGGYEQYF. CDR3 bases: TGTGCCAGCAGCGTGGGGAGCGGGGGAGGGTACGAGCAGTACTTC.

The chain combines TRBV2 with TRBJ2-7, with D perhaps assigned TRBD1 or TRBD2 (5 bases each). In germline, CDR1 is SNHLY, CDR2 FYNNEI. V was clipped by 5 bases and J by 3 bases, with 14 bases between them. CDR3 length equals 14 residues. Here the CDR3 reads CASSLRDDYYEQYF. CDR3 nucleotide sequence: TGTGCCAGCAGTCTCCGGGACGATTACTACGAGCAGTACTTC. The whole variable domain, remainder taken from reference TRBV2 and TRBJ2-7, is EPEVTQTPSHQVTQMGQEVILRCVPISNHLYFYWYRQILGQKVEFLVSFYNNEISEKSEIFDDQFSVERPDGSNFTLKIRSTKLEDSAMYFCASSLRDDYYEQYFGPGTRLTVT.

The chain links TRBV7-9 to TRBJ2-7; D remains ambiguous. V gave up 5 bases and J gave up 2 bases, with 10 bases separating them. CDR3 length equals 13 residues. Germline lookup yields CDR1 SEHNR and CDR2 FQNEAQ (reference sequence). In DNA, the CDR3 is TGTGCCAGCAGCCTGATTGGCCCCTACGAGCAGTACTTC. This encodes CASSLIGPYEQYF. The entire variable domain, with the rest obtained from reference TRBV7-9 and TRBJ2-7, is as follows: DTGVSQNPRHKITKRGQNVTFRCDPISEHNRLYWYRQTLGQGPEFLTYFQNEAQLEKSRLLSDRFSAERPKGSFSTLEIQRTEQGDSAMYLCASSLIGPYEQYFGPGTRLTVT.

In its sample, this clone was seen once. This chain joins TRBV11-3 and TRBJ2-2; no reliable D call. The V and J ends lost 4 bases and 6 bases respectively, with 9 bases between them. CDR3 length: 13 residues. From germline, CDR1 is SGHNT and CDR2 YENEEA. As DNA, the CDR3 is TGTGCCAGCAGCTACGAATCGGCCGGGGAGCTGTTTTTT. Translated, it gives CASSYESAGELFF.

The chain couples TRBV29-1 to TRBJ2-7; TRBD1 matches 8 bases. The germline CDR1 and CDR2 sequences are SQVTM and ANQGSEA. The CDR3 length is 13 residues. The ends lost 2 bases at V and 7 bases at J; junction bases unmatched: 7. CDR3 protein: CSVERQGAGEQYF. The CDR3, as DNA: TGCAGCGTTGAAAGGCAGGGGGCGGGTGAGCAGTACTTC.

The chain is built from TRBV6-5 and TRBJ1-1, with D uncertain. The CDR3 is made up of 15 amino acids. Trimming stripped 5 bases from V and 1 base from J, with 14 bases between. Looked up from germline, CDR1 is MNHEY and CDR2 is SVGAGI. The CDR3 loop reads CASSTVDRWNTEAFF. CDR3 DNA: TGTGCCAGCAGTACCGTGGACCGATGGAACACTGAAGCTTTCTTT.

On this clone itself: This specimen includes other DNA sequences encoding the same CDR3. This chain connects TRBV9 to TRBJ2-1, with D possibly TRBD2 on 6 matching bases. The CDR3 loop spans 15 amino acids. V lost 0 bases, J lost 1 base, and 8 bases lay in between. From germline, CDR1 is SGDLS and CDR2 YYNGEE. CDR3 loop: CASSVDGGSYNEQFF. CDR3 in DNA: TGTGCCAGCAGCGTAGACGGGGGTTCCTACAATGAGCAGTTCTTC.

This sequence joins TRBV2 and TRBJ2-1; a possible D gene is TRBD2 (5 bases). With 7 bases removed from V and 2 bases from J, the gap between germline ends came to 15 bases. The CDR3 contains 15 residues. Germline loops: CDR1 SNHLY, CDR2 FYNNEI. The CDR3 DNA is TGTGCCAGCATGCGTCTAGCTATACCCTACAATGAGCAGTTCTTC. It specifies CASMRLAIPYNEQFF.

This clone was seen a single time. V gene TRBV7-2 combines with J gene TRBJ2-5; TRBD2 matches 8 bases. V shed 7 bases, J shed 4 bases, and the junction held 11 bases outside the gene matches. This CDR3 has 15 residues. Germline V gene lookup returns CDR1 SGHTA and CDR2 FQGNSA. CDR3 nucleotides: TGTGCCAGCAACCCGGGAGGGGGGTTCGGAGAGACCCAGTACTTC. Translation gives CASNPGGGFGETQYF.

CDR3 DNA sequence: TGTGCCAGCAGCTTGGATCTGGGCATGGAGCAGTACTTC. It specifies CASSLDLGMEQYF. The chain carries TRBV5-5 and TRBJ2-7; the D is unclear. The CDR3 is 13 amino acids. With 0 bases removed from V and 7 bases from J, the gap between germline ends came to 11 bases. CDR1 is SGHKS, CDR2 YYEKEE, per germline (reference sequence).

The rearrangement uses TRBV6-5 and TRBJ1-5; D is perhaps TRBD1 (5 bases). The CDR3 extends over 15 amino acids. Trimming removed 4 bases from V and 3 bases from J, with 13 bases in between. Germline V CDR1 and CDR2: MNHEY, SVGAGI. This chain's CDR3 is CASSSSRGDNQPQHF. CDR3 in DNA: TGTGCCAGCAGTTCGTCACGGGGGGACAATCAGCCCCAGCATTTT.

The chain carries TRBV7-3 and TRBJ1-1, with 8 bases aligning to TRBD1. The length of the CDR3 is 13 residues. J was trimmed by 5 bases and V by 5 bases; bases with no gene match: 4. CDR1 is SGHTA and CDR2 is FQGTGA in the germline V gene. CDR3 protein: CASSQGARTEAFF. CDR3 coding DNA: TGTGCCAGCAGCCAGGGGGCGCGAACTGAAGCTTTCTTT.

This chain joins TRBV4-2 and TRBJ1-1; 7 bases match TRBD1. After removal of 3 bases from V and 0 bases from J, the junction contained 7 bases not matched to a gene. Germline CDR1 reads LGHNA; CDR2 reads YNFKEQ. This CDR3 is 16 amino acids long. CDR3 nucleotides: TGTGCCAGCAGCCACGCTCGACAGGGTTTGAACACTGAAGCTTTCTTT. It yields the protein CASSHARQGLNTEAFF.

The CDR3 nucleotides are TGTGCCAGCAGCCCTACTCCGGGCAATCAGCCCCAGCATTTT. Amino acid sequence: CASSPTPGNQPQHF. The chain uses TRBV5-4 and TRBJ1-5; D gene uncertain. This CDR3 spans 14 amino acids. Between the trimmed V and J ends, which lost 4 bases and 2 bases, there was a span of 10 bases. Looked up from germline, CDR1 is SGHNT and CDR2 is YYREEE (reference sequence).

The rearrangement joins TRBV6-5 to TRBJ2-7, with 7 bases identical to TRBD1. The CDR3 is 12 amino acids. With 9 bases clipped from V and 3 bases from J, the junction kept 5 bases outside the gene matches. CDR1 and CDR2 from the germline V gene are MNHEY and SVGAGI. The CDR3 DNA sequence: TGTGCCAGTCGGACAGGCGGCTACGAGCAGTACTTC. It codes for CASRTGGYEQYF.

The CDR3 loop is CASSRTGWGAFF. The CDR3, as DNA: TGTGCCAGTAGTCGGACAGGGTGGGGAGCTTTCTTT. The chain has TRBV19 and TRBJ1-1; 8 bases agree with TRBD1. The CDR3 is 12 residues long. V was pared by 5 bases and J by 10 bases, with 6 bases of the junction left unmatched. Germline V gene lookup returns CDR1 LNHDA and CDR2 SQIVND (reference sequence).

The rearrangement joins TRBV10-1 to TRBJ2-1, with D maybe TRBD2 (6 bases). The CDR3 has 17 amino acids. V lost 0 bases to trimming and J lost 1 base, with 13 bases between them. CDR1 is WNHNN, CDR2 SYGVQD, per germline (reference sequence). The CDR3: CASSESAGGPSYNEQFF. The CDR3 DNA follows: TGCGCCAGCAGTGAGTCAGCCGGGGGTCCATCCTACAATGAGCAGTTCTTC.

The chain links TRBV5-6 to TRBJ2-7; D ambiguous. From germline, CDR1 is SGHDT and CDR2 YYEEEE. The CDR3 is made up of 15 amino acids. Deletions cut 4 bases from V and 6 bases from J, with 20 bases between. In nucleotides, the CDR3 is TGTGCCAGCAGCAAACACCAGATCCAATTCCCCGAGCAGTACTTC. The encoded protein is CASSKHQIQFPEQYF.

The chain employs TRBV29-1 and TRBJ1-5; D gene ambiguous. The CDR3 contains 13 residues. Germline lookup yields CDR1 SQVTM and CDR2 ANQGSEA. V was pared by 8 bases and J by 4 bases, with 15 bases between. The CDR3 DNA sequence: TGCAGCACCGCGTTGGGGTGGAATCAGCCCCAGCATTTT. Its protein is CSTALGWNQPQHF.

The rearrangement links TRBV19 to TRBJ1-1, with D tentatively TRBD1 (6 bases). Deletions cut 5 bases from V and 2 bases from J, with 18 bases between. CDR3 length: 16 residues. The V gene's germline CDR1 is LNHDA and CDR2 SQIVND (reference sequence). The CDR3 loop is CASSWGARGGNTEAFF. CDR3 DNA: TGTGCCAGTAGTTGGGGCGCCCGCGGGGGCAACACTGAAGCTTTCTTT.

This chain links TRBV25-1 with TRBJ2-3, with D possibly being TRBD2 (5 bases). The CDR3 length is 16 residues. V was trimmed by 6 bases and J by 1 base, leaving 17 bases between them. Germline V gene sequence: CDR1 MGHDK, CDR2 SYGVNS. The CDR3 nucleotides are TGTGCCAGCAGCCCCACTGGGCGGACTCGCACAGATACGCAGTATTTT. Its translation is CASSPTGRTRTDTQYF.

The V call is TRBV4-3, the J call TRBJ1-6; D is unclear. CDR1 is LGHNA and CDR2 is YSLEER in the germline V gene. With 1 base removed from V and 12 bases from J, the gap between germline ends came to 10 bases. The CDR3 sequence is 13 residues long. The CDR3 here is CASSQGSGLPLHF. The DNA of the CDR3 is TGCGCCAGCAGCCAAGGAAGTGGGTTACCCCTCCACTTT.

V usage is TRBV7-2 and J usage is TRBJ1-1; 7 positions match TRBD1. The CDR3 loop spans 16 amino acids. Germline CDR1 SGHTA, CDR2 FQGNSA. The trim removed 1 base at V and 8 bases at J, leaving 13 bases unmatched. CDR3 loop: CASSLGGPGQSTEAFF. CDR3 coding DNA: TGTGCCAGCAGCTTAGGGGGACCGGGACAGTCGACGGAAGCTTTCTTT.

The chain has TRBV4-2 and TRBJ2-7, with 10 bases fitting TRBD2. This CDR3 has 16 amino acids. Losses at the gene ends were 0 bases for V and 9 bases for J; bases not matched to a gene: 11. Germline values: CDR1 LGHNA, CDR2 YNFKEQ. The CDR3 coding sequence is TGTGCCAGCAGCCAAGATAGGAGCGGGGGGGCCTTTGGGCAGTACTTC. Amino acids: CASSQDRSGGAFGQYF.

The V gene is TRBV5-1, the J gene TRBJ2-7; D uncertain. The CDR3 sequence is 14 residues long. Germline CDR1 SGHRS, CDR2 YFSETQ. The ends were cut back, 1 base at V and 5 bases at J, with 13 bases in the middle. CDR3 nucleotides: TGCGCCAGCAGCTTGACAGAGGCCCAGGACGAGCAGTACTTC. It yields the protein CASSLTEAQDEQYF.

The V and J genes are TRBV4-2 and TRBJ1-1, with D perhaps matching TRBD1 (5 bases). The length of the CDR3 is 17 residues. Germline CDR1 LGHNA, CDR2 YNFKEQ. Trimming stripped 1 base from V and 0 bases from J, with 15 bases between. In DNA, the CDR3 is TGTGCCAGCAGCCAAGTTAACACAGGACTCATGAACACTGAAGCTTTCTTT. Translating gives CASSQVNTGLMNTEAFF.

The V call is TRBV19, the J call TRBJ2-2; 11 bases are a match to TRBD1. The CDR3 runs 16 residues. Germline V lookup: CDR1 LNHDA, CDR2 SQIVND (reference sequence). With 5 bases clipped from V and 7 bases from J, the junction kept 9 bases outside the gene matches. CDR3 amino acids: CASSEWTGGLYGELFF. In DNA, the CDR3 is TGTGCCAGTAGTGAGTGGACAGGGGGCCTTTACGGGGAGCTGTTTTTT.

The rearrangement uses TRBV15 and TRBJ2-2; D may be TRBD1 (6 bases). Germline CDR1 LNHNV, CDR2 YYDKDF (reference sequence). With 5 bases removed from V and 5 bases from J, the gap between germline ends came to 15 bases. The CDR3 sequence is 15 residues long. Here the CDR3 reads CATSGIRGGTGELFF. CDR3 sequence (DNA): TGTGCCACCAGCGGAATCAGGGGTGGTACCGGGGAGCTGTTTTTT.

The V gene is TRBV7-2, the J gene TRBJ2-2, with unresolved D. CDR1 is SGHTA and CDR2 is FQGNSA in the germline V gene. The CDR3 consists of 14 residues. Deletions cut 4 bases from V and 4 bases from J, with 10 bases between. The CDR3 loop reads CASSSYDFTGELFF. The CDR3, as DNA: TGTGCCAGCAGCTCTTACGATTTCACCGGGGAGCTGTTTTTT.